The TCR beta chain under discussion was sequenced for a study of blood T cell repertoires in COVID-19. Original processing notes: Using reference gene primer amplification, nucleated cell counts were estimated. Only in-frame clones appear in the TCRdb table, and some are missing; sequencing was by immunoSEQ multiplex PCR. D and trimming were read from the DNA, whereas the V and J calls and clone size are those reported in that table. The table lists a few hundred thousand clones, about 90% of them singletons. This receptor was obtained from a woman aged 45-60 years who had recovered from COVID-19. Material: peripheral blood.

The DNA for the CDR3 is TGTGCCAGCAGCCTCCTCAGGGATGGCTACACCTTC. It encodes CASSLLRDGYTF. The rearrangement uses TRBV7-2 and TRBJ1-2, with D perhaps TRBD1 (5 bases). The CDR3 covers 12 residues. Trimming took off 5 bases at V and 6 bases at J, with 10 bases between the two ends. The germline CDR1 and CDR2 sequences are SGHTA and FQGNSA.